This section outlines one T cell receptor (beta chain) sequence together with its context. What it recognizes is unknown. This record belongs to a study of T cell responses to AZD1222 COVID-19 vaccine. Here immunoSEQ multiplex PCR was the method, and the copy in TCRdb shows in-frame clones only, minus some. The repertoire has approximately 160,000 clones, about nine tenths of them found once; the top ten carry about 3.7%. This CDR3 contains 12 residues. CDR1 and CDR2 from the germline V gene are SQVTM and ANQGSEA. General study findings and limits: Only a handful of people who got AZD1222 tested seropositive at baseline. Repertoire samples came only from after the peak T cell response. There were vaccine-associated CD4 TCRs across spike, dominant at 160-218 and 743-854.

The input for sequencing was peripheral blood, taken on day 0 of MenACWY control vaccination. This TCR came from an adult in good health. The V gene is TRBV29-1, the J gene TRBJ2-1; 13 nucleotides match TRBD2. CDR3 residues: CAGLAGAPEQFF. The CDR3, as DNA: TGCGCTGGACTAGCGGGAGCCCCTGAGCAGTTCTTC.